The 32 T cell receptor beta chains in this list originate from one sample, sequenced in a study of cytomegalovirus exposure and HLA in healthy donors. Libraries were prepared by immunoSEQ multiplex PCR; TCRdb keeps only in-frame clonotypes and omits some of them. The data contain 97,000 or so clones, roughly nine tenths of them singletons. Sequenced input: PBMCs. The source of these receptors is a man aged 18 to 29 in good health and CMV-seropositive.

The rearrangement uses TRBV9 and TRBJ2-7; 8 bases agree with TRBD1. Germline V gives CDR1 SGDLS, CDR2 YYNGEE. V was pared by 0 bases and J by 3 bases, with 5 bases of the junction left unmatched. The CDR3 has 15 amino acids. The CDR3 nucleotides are TGTGCCAGCAGCGTAGGGGCAGGGGGCTACTACGAGCAGTACTTC. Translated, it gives CASSVGAGGYYEQYF.

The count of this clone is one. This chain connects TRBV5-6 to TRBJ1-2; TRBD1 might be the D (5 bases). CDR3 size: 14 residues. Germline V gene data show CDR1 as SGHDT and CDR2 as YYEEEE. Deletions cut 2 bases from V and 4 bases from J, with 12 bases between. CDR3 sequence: CASSFYRQLYGYTF. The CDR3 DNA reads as TGTGCCAGCAGCTTCTACAGGCAACTCTATGGCTACACCTTC.

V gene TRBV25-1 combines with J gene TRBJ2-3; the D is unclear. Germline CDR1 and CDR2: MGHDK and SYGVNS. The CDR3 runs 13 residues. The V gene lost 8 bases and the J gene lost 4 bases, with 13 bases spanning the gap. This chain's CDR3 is CASQHLDADTQYF. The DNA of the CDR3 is TGTGCCAGCCAACACCTCGATGCAGATACGCAGTATTTT. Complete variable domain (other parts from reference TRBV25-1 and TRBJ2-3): EADIYQTPRYLVIGTGKKITLECSQTMGHDKMYWYQQDPGMELHLIHYSYGVNSTEKGDLSSESTVSRIRTEHFPLTLESARPSHTSQYLCASQHLDADTQYFGPGTRLTVL.

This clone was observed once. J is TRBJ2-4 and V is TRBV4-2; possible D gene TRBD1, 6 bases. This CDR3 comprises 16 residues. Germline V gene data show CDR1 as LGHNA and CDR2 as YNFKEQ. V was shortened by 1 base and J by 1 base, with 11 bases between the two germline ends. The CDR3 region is CASSQGQEIAKNIQYF. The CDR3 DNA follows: TGTGCCAGCAGCCAAGGACAGGAAATCGCCAAAAACATTCAGTACTTC.

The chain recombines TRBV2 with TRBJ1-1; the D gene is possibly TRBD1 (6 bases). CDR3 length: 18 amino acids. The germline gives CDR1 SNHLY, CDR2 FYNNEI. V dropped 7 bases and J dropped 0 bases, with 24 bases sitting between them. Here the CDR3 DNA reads TGTGCCAGCATTACGAAGGCTCAGGGACATTTGATGAACACTGAAGCTTTCTTT. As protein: CASITKAQGHLMNTEAFF.

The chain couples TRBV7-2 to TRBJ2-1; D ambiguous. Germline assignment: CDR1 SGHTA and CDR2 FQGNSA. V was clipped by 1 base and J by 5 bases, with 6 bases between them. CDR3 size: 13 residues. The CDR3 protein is CASSLDINNEQFF. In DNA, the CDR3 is TGTGCCAGCAGCTTAGACATCAACAATGAGCAGTTCTTC. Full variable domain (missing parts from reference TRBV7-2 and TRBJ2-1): GAGVSQSPSNKVTEKGKDVELRCDPISGHTALYWYRQSLGQGLEFLIYFQGNSAPDKSGLPSDRFSAERTGGSVSTLTIQRTQQEDSAVYLCASSLDINNEQFFGPGTRLTVL.

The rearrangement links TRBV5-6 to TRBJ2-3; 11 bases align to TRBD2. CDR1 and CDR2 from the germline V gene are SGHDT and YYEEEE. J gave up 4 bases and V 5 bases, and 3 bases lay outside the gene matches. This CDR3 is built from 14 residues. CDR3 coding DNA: TGTGCCAGCAGTAGCGGGGGGGCCCCAGATACGCAGTATTTT. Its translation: CASSSGGAPDTQYF.

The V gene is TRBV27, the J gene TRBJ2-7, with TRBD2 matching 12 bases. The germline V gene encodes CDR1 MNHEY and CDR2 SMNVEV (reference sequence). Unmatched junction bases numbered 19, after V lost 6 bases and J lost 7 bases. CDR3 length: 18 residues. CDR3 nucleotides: TGTGCCAGCAGCCCGGGACAGCCTGGACTAGCGGGATTTGGGGAGCAGTACTTC. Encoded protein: CASSPGQPGLAGFGEQYF.

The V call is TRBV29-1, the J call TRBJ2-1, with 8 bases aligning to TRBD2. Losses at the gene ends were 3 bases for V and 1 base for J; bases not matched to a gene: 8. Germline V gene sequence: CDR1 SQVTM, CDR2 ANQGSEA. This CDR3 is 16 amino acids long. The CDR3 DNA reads TGCAGCGTTGACGGCATGGGACTAGGGTCCTACAATGAGCAGTTCTTC. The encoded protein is CSVDGMGLGSYNEQFF.

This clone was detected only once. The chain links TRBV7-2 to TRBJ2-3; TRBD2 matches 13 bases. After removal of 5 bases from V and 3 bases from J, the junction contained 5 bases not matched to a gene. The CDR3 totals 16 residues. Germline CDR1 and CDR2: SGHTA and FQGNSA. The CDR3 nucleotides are TGTGCCAGCAGCAAGACTAGCGGGAGGATTACAGATACGCAGTATTTT. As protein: CASSKTSGRITDTQYF.

The chain's CDR3 is CASTTIEANYGYTF. The CDR3 coding sequence is TGTGCCAGCACCACTATAGAGGCTAACTATGGCTACACCTTC. The rearrangement joins TRBV7-2 to TRBJ1-2; unclear D gene. This CDR3 comprises 14 residues. V lost 7 bases and J 0 bases, leaving 12 bases between the germline ends. The germline gives CDR1 SGHTA, CDR2 FQGNSA.

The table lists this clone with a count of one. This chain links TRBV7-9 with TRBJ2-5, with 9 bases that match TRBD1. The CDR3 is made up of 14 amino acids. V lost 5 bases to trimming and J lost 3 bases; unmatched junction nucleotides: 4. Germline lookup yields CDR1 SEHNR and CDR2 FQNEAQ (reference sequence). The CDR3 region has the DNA TGTGCCAGCAGCCCCACAGGGGGCAAAGAGACCCAGTACTTC. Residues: CASSPTGGKETQYF.

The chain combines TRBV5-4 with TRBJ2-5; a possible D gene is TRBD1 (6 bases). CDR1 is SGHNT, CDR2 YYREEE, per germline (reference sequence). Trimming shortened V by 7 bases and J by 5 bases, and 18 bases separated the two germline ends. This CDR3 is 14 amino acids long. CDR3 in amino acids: CASQIGRGSETQYF. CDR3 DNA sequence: TGTGCCAGCCAAATTGGCAGGGGCAGTGAGACCCAGTACTTC.

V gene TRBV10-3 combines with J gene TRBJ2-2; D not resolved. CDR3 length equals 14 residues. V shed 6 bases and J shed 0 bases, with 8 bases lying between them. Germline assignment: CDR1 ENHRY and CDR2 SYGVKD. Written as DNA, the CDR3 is TGTGCCATCAGCCCGTTCGCGAACACCGGGGAGCTGTTTTTT. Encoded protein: CAISPFANTGELFF.

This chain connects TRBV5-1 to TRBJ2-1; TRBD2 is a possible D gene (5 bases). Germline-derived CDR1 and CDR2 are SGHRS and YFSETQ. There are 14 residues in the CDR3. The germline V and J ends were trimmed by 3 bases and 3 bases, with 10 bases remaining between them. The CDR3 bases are TGCGCCAGCAGCTGGGATGGGAGCTACAATGAGCAGTTCTTC. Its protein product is CASSWDGSYNEQFF.

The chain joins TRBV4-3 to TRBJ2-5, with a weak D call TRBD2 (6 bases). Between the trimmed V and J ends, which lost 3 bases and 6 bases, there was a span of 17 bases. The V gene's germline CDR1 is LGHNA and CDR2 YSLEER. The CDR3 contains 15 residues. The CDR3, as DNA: TGCGCCAGCAGCCACGGGGCGGGGTCTACCCAGACCCAGTACTTC. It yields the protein CASSHGAGSTQTQYF.

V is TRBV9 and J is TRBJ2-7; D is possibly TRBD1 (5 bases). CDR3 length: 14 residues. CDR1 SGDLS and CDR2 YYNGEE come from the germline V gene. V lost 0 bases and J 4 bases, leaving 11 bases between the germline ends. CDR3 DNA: TGTGCCAGCAGCGTAGCGGCTCAGGGTTACGAGCAGTACTTC. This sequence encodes CASSVAAQGYEQYF.

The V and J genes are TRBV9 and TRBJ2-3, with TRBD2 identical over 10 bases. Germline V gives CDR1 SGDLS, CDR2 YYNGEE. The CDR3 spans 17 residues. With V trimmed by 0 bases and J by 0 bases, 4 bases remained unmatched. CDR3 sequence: CASSVGGSGGSTDTQYF. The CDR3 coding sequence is TGTGCCAGCAGCGTAGGGGGTAGCGGGGGGAGCACAGATACGCAGTATTTT.

CDR3 sequence reads: CASSQVLGNEQFF. The CDR3 DNA sequence: TGCGCCAGCAGCCAAGTCCTCGGTAATGAGCAGTTCTTC. The V and J genes are TRBV4-1 and TRBJ2-1; D is ambiguous. Germline V CDR1 and CDR2: MGHRA, YSYEKL. V gave up 1 base and J gave up 7 bases, with 8 bases separating them. CDR3 length: 13 amino acids.

CDR3 amino acids: CASSRGVAGGNEQFF. The CDR3 DNA reads as TGTGCCAGCAGTCGCGGTGTGGCGGGAGGTAATGAGCAGTTCTTC. The chain has TRBV4-2 and TRBJ2-1; 8 bases fit TRBD2. This CDR3 is built from 15 residues. The germline CDR1 and CDR2 sequences are LGHNA and YNFKEQ. The trim removed 6 bases at V and 7 bases at J, leaving 11 bases unmatched.

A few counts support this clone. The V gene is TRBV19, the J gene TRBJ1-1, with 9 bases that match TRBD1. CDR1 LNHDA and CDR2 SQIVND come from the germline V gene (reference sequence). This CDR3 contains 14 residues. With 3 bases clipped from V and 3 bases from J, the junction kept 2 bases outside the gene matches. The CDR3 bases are TGTGCCAGTAGTATTGACAGGGGGGACACTGAAGCTTTCTTT. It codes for CASSIDRGDTEAFF.

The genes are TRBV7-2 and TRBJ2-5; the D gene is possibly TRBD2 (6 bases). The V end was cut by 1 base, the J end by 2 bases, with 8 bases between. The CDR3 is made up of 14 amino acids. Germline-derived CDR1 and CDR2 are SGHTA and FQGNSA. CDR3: CASSLVGGQETQYF. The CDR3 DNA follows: TGTGCCAGCAGCTTAGTGGGGGGACAAGAGACCCAGTACTTC.

DNA of the CDR3: TGCGCCAGCAGCTTCTGGGCCCCACAGGGCGAGCAGTACTTC. Translated: CASSFWAPQGEQYF. J is TRBJ2-7 and V is TRBV5-1; D is possibly TRBD1 (6 bases). The CDR3 has 14 residues. V was trimmed by 2 bases and J by 6 bases, leaving 15 bases between them. Per the germline V gene, CDR1 is SGHRS and CDR2 is YFSETQ.

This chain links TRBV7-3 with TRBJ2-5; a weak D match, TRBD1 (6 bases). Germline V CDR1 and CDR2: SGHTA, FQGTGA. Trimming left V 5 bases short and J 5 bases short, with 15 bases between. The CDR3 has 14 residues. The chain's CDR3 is CASSPYGGGETQYF. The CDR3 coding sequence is TGTGCCAGCAGCCCCTATGGGGGCGGGGAGACCCAGTACTTC.

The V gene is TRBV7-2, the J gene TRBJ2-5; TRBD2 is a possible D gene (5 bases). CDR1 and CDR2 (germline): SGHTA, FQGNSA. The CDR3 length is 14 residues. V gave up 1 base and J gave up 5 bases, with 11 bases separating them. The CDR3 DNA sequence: TGTGCCAGCAGCTTAGTCCCCCCGGGGGAGACCCAGTACTTC. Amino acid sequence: CASSLVPPGETQYF.

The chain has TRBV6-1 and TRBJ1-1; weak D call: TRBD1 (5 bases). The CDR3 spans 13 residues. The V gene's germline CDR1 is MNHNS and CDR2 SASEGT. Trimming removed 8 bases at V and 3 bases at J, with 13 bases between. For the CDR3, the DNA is TGTGCCAGCGGCAGGGAGGCCGACACTGAAGCTTTCTTT. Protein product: CASGREADTEAFF.

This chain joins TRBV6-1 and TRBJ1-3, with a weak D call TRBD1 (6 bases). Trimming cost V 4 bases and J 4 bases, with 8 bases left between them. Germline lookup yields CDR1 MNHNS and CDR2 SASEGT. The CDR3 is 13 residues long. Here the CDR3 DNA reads TGTGCCAGCAGTGCAACAGGGGGAAACACCATATATTTT. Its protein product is CASSATGGNTIYF.

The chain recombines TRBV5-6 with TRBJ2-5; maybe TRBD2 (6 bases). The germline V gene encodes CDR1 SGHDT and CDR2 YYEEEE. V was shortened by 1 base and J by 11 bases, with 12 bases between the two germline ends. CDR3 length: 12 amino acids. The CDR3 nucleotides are TGTGCCAGCAGCTTGTCGCGTCGGGAGCAGTACTTC. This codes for CASSLSRREQYF.

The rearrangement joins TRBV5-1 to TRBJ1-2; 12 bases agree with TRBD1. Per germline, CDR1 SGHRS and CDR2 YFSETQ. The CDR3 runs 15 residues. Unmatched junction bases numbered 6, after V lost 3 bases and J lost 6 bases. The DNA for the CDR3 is TGCGCCAGCAGCTCTTCCGGGACAGGGGGCAATGGCTACACCTTC. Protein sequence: CASSSSGTGGNGYTF.

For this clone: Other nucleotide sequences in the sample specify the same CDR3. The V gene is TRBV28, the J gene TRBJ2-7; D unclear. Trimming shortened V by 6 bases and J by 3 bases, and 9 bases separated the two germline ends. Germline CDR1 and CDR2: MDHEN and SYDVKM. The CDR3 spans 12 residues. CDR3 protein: CASSLSSYEQYF. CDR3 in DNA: TGTGCCAGCAGCCTTAGCAGCTACGAGCAGTACTTC.

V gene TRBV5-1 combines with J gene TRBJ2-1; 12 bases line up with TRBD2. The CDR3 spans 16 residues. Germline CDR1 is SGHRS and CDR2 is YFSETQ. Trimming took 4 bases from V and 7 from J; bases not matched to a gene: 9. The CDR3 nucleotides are TGCGCCAGCAGCGTGGACGGGACTAGCGGGTTAAATGAGCAGTTCTTC. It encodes CASSVDGTSGLNEQFF.

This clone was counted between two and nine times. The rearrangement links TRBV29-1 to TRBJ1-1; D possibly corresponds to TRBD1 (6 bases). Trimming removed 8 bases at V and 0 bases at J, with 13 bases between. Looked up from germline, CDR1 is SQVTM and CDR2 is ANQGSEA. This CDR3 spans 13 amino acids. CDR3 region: CSINGQLNTEAFF. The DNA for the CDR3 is TGCAGCATAAATGGACAGCTGAACACTGAAGCTTTCTTT.